These 11 T cell receptor beta chains were all obtained from the same sample, sequenced in a study of cytomegalovirus exposure and HLA in healthy donors. The PCR was carried out with 60 Vbeta primers and 13 Jbeta primers. Libraries were prepared by immunoSEQ multiplex PCR; TCRdb keeps only in-frame clonotypes and omits some of them. The profile shows about 110,000 clones, around 80% of them singletons. The source material was PBMCs. The source is a man aged 50 to 59 in good health and CMV-seronegative.

The chain joins TRBV5-1 to TRBJ1-2; TRBD1 aligns across 8 bases. The germline V gene encodes CDR1 SGHRS and CDR2 YFSETQ. The CDR3 runs to 16 residues. V shed 4 bases, J shed 0 bases, and the junction held 8 bases outside the gene matches. The CDR3 region is CASSPKGTGANYGYTF. In DNA, the CDR3 is TGCGCCAGCAGCCCAAAAGGGACAGGTGCTAACTATGGCTACACCTTC.

The chain combines TRBV30 with TRBJ2-7, with D perhaps TRBD1 (5 bases). CDR3 length: 12 amino acids. The V end was cut by 5 bases, the J end by 1 base, with 9 bases between. CDR1 and CDR2 (germline): GTSNPN, SVGIG (reference sequence). The CDR3, as DNA: TGTGCCTGGGGTCGACAGTCCTACGAGCAGTACTTC. It codes for CAWGRQSYEQYF. The variable domain in full, completed from reference TRBV30 and TRBJ2-7, reads SQTIHQWPATLVQPVGSPLSLECTVEGTSNPNLYWYRQAAGRGLQLLFYSVGIGQISSEVPQNLSASRPQDRQFILSSKKLLLSDSGFYLCAWGRQSYEQYFGPGTRLTVT.

The V gene is TRBV5-1, the J gene TRBJ1-4; a weak D match, TRBD1 (5 bases). V shed 1 base and J shed 7 bases, with 17 bases lying between them. Germline V gene sequence: CDR1 SGHRS, CDR2 YFSETQ. The CDR3 runs 16 residues. As DNA, the CDR3 is TGCGCCAGCAGCTTGTTAGGGGAAGGAGTAGGTGAAAAACTGTTTTTT. Translation: CASSLLGEGVGEKLFF.

Comment on this clone: This specimen includes other DNA sequences encoding the same CDR3. J is TRBJ1-3 and V is TRBV5-1; possibly TRBD1 for D (5 bases). The CDR3 sequence is 15 residues long. Trimming took 0 bases from V and 1 from J, leaving 8 bases between them. CDR1 is SGHRS, CDR2 YFSETQ, per germline. CDR3: CASSLGPGSGNTIYF. As DNA, the CDR3 is TGCGCCAGCAGCTTGGGCCCAGGGTCTGGAAACACCATATATTTT.

The CDR3 DNA reads as TGTGCCAGCCGAACTAGCGCGGGATCAGATACGCAGTATTTT. This translates into CASRTSAGSDTQYF. The chain carries TRBV6-4 and TRBJ2-3; 7 bases map to TRBD2. Unmatched junction bases numbered 9, after V lost 8 bases and J lost 4 bases. The CDR3 runs to 14 residues. Germline-derived CDR1 and CDR2 are MRHNA and SNTAGT.

This rearrangement joins TRBV5-4 to TRBJ2-1, with 8 bases lining up with TRBD1. CDR3 length: 16 residues. V shed 4 bases and J 2 bases; nucleotides not matched to a gene: 8. Per the germline V gene, CDR1 is SGHNT and CDR2 is YYREEE (reference sequence). CDR3 sequence: CASSRYTGGTYNEQFF. The CDR3 DNA follows: TGTGCCAGCAGCCGTTACACAGGGGGTACCTACAATGAGCAGTTCTTC.

The chain is built from TRBV29-1 and TRBJ2-1; no firm D call. The CDR3 has 10 residues. With 4 bases removed from V and 5 bases from J, the gap between germline ends came to 3 bases. Per germline, CDR1 SQVTM and CDR2 ANQGSEA. CDR3 DNA sequence: TGCAGCGTTGGGCACAATGAGCAGTTCTTC. It encodes CSVGHNEQFF.

The V call is TRBV7-8, the J call TRBJ1-6, with 7 bases lining up with TRBD1. V shed 2 bases and J 6 bases; nucleotides not matched to a gene: 10. This CDR3 is built from 17 residues. Per germline, CDR1 SGHVS and CDR2 FQNEAQ. CDR3 DNA sequence: TGTGCCAGCAGCTTATTTGTTCAGGGGGTATCTAATTCACCCCTCCACTTT. It is translated as CASSLFVQGVSNSPLHF.

The rearrangement uses TRBV19 and TRBJ2-1, with 10 bases matching TRBD2. The V gene end was trimmed by 5 bases and the J gene end by 4 bases; junction bases not matched to a gene: 5. The CDR3 runs 15 residues. CDR1 is LNHDA and CDR2 is SQIVND in the germline V gene (reference sequence). The CDR3 region is CASSPRTSGYNEQFF. The CDR3 coding sequence is TGTGCCAGTAGTCCTCGGACTAGCGGTTACAATGAGCAGTTCTTC.

This clone was picked up a small number of times. The CDR3 DNA reads TGTGCCATCAGTGAGTCTGCCGGGACAGGAAGGGAGCAGTTCTTC. Its translation: CAISESAGTGREQFF. The chain recombines TRBV10-3 with TRBJ2-1, with 8 nucleotides matching TRBD1. V was clipped by 0 bases and J by 10 bases; unmatched bases: 8. The CDR3 is 15 amino acids. Germline CDR1 ENHRY, CDR2 SYGVKD.

This clone was detected a few times. The rearrangement joins TRBV6-5 to TRBJ1-1, with a possible D match to TRBD1 (6 bases). Per the germline V gene, CDR1 is MNHEY and CDR2 is SVGAGI. This CDR3 is built from 14 residues. Trimming pared 2 bases from V and 6 bases from J, leaving 13 bases between. The chain's CDR3 is CASSYGTHPAEAFF. DNA for the CDR3: TGTGCCAGCAGTTACGGGACACACCCCGCTGAAGCTTTCTTT.